The present T cell receptor (beta chain) was sequenced within a study of T cell responses to AZD1222 COVID-19 vaccine. Germline loops: CDR1 SNHLY, CDR2 FYNNEI. The CDR3 extends over 12 amino acids. Trimming pared 6 bases from V and 5 bases from J, leaving 10 bases between. The assay was immunoSEQ multiplex PCR, and TCRdb's table has in-frame clones only and misses some. The profile shows about 100,000 clones, around 90% of them singletons. The source was peripheral blood, collected on day 0 of AZD1222 vaccination. The clonotype originates from an adult in good health. The chain uses TRBV2 and TRBJ1-1; the D is unclear. The CDR3 loop reads CASRWYGTEAFF. As DNA, the CDR3 is TGTGCCAGCAGATGGTACGGGACTGAAGCTTTCTTT.